One and the same sample provided the 15 T cell receptor beta chains below, sequenced in a study of molecular identifiers for immune sequencing clone quantification. MiXCR, run by TCRdb on the PCR reads, gives a single entry per CDR3 protein. The sample shows 100,000 or so distinct CDR3 sequences, roughly a third of them seen only once. The source material was naive CD8+ T cells from blood, with Jurkat cell RNA spiked in. Subset meaning: FACS-sorted CD8+CD4-CCR7+CD45RA+ naive T cells. The receptors originated from a human donor in good health. Some libraries in this study had Jurkat cell RNA spiked in.

This chain links TRBV5-3 with TRBJ2-7; no reliable D call. TRBV5-3 is classed as an ORF, of uncertain function. The CDR3 covers 12 residues. V was clipped by 8 bases and J by 0 bases, with 9 bases between them. The CDR3 reads CASSTRSYEQYF. For the CDR3, the DNA is TGTGCCAGCAGTACGCGCTCCTACGAGCAGTACTTC.

As for this clonotype: As the CDR3 is not closed by the conserved phenylalanine or tryptophan, this likely results from a read error. Because the CDR3's place on the DNA is in doubt, the DNA is left out and the CDR3 is given as listed by TCRdb. The chain combines TRBV7-7 with TRBJ2-5; the table gives TRBD2 as D, unverified against the DNA. Inclusive of both ends, the CDR3 amounts to 18 amino acids. Germline CDR1 SSHAT, CDR2 FNYEAQ (reference sequence). The CDR3: CASSLLAGGSITEESQNI.

This clonotype was detected ten times or more. The chain joins TRBV19 to TRBJ1-1; D is ambiguous. V was clipped by 3 bases and J by 4 bases, with 12 bases between them. CDR1 and CDR2 from the germline V gene are LNHDA and SQIVND (reference sequence). This CDR3 comprises 14 residues. The CDR3 is CASSMNGRGTEAFF. The CDR3 DNA reads TGTGCCAGTAGTATGAACGGACGGGGCACTGAAGCTTTCTTT.

The chain combines TRBV28 with TRBJ1-4; no reliable D call. This CDR3 contains 13 residues. Germline V gene lookup returns CDR1 MDHEN and CDR2 SYDVKM. The V end was cut by 5 bases, the J end by 8 bases, with 12 bases between. The CDR3 region has the DNA TGTGCCAGCAGTCCCCCCTATGGGGAAAAACTGTTTTTT. It encodes CASSPPYGEKLFF.

This chain uses TRBV7-6 with TRBJ2-3; TRBD2 matches 9 bases. The CDR3 loop spans 17 amino acids. Germline V gene sequence: CDR1 SGHVS, CDR2 FNYEAQ. V was clipped by 8 bases and J by 3 bases; unmatched bases: 15. This CDR3 reads CASGSRTSEQPTDTQYF. CDR3 in DNA: TGTGCCAGCGGCTCCCGGACTAGCGAACAGCCTACAGATACGCAGTATTTT. Full variable domain (rest looked up from reference TRBV7-6 and TRBJ2-3): GAGVSQSPRYKVTKRGQDVALRCDPISGHVSLYWYRQALGQGPEFLTYFNYEAQQDKSGLPNDRFSAERPEGSISTLTIQRTEQRDSAMYRCASGSRTSEQPTDTQYFGPGTRLTVL.

With respect to this clonotype: The CDR3 end shows no conserved phenylalanine or tryptophan, and so a read error is likely. Here the CDR3 DNA reads TGCGCCAGCAGCCAAGGCTCCCCGACAGGAGGCTCCTACGAGCAGTACTAC. This sequence encodes CASSQGSPTGGSYEQYY. The rearrangement uses TRBV4-3 and TRBJ2-7; D may be TRBD1 (6 bases). The CDR3 is 17 amino acids. Between the trimmed V and J ends, which lost 1 base and 0 bases, there was a span of 16 bases. CDR1 is LGHNA and CDR2 is YSLEER in the germline V gene.

Notes on this clonotype: A much bigger clone sits one base away, suggesting this may be a read error. The V call is TRBV28, the J call TRBJ1-4; 10 bases fit TRBD1. Trimming cost V 4 bases and J 8 bases; bases outside gene matches: 4. Germline CDR1 reads MDHEN; CDR2 reads SYDVKM. This CDR3 region has 14 residues. In DNA form, the CDR3 reads TGTGCCAGCAGTTGGGACAGGGGAGAGGAAAAACTGTTTTTT. This encodes CASSWDRGEEKLFF.

Comment on this clonotype: No conserved phenylalanine or tryptophan is present at the end of the CDR3, so a read error is the likely explanation. It is unclear where the CDR3 begins or ends on the DNA, so no DNA is shown, and the CDR3 is as TCRdb lists it. The chain joins TRBV5-3 to TRBJ2-7; the table's D call, TRBD1, was not checked against the DNA. TRBV5-3 is sorted into the ORF group, with uncertain function. The CDR3 length equals 12 residues, ends included. CDR3 loop: CASSLVGQGKYS.

In this sample, this clonotype turned up many times. The CDR3 sequence is CASSQDVGGYEQYF. CDR3 bases: TGCGCCAGCAGCCAGGACGTAGGGGGCTACGAGCAGTACTTC. The genes are TRBV4-3 and TRBJ2-7, with D perhaps TRBD1 (6 bases). The V end lost 3 bases, the J end lost 3 bases, and 12 bases lay between the germline ends. The CDR3 extends over 14 amino acids. Germline assignment: CDR1 LGHNA and CDR2 YSLEER.

The chain has TRBV7-9 and TRBJ1-1; possibly TRBD1 for D (5 bases). The CDR3 is made up of 15 amino acids. The germline gives CDR1 SEHNR, CDR2 FQNEAQ (reference sequence). Trimming removed 5 bases from V and 5 bases from J, with 18 bases in between. Written as DNA, the CDR3 is TGTGCCAGCAGCCAGGTGTCCTCGTGGGGGACTGAAGCTTTCTTT. Translation: CASSQVSSWGTEAFF.

This clonotype was counted only a few times. In DNA form, the CDR3 reads TGTGCCAGCAGTTACTCGATAGCGGCAGCTCAGAACACCGGGGAGCTGTTTTTT. Translation gives CASSYSIAAAQNTGELFF. This chain links TRBV6-5 with TRBJ2-2, with D possibly TRBD2 on 6 matching bases. This CDR3 is 18 amino acids long. Germline CDR1 reads MNHEY; CDR2 reads SVGAGI. Trimming took off 0 bases at V and 1 base at J, with 15 bases between the two ends.

The genes are TRBV20-1 and TRBJ2-5, with a possible D match to TRBD2 (5 bases). V lost 7 bases and J lost 4, with 13 bases in between. Germline CDR1 is DFQATT and CDR2 is SNEGSKA (reference sequence). The CDR3 spans 12 residues. The CDR3 DNA reads as TGCAGTGTTGAGTGCGGGTCAGAGACCCAGTACTTC. It codes for CSVECGSETQYF.

This clonotype was counted many times. The gene calls are TRBV5-1 and TRBJ1-1; D might be TRBD1 (5 bases). The CDR3 extends over 14 amino acids. V lost 0 bases and J lost 1, with 7 bases in between. Looked up from germline, CDR1 is SGHRS and CDR2 is YFSETQ. The CDR3 reads CASSLEQGNTEAFF. The CDR3 coding sequence is TGCGCCAGCAGCTTGGAGCAGGGGAACACTGAAGCTTTCTTT. The variable domain in full, with the rest retrieved from reference TRBV5-1 and TRBJ1-1, is KAGVTQTPRYLIKTRGQQVTLSCSPISGHRSVSWYQQTPGQGLQFLFEYFSETQRNKGNFPGRFSGRQFSNSRSEMNVSTLELGDSALYLCASSLEQGNTEAFFGQGTRLTVV.

This clonotype was recorded a few times. The chain uses TRBV28 and TRBJ2-5; TRBD1 might be the D (5 bases). The CDR3 loop spans 13 amino acids. The germline V gene encodes CDR1 MDHEN and CDR2 SYDVKM. Between the trimmed V and J ends, which lost 3 bases and 5 bases, there was a span of 10 bases. In nucleotides, the CDR3 is TGTGCCAGCAGTTTCAGGGCAGAGGAGACCCAGTACTTC. Its protein product is CASSFRAEETQYF.

This clonotype was seen ten or more times. This chain joins TRBV12-3 or TRBV12-4 and TRBJ2-7; D not resolved. This CDR3 has 14 amino acids. V lost 5 bases and J lost 2, with 13 bases in between. DNA for the CDR3: TGTGCCAGCAGTCGCACTCCCGCCCCCTACGAGCAGTACTTC. Translated, it gives CASSRTPAPYEQYF.